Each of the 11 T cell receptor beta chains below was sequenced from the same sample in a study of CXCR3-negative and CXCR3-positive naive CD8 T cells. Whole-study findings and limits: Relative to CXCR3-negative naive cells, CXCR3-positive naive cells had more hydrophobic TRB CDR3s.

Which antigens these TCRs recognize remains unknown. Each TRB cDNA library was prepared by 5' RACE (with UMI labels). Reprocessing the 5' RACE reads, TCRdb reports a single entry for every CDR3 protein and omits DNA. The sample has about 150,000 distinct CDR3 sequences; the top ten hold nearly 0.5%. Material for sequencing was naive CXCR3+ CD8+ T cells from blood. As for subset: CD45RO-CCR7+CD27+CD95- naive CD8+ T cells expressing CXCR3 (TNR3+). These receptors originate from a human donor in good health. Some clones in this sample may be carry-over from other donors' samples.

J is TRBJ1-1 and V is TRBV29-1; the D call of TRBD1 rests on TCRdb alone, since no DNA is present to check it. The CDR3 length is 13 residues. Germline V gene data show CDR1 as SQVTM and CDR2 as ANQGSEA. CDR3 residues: CSAAGAVNTEAFF.

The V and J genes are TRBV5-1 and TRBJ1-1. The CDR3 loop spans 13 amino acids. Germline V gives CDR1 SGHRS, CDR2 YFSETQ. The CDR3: CASSSASYTEAFF. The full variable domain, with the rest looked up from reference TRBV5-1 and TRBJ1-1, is KAGVTQTPRYLIKTRGQQVTLSCSPISGHRSVSWYQQTPGQGLQFLFEYFSETQRNKGNFPGRFSGRQFSNSRSEMNVSTLELGDSALYLCASSSASYTEAFFGQGTRLTVV.

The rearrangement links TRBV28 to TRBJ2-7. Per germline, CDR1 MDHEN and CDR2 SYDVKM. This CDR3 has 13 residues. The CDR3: CASSLNKVHEQYF. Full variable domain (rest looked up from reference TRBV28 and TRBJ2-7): DVKVTQSSRYLVKRTGEKVFLECVQDMDHENMFWYRQDPGLGLRLIYFSYDVKMKEKGDIPEGYSVSREKKERFSLILESASTNQTSMYLCASSLNKVHEQYFGPGTRLTVT.

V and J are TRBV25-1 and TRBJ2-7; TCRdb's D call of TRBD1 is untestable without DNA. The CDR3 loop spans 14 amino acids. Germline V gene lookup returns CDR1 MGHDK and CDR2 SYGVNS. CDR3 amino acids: CASSESGASYEQYF.

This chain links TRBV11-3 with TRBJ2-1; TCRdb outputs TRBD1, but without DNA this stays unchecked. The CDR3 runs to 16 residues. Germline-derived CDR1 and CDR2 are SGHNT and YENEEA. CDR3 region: CASSPRGGSSYNKQFF.

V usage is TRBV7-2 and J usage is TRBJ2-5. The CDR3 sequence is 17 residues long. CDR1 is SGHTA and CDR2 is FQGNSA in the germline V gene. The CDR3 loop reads CASSLVLTLLEGETQYF.

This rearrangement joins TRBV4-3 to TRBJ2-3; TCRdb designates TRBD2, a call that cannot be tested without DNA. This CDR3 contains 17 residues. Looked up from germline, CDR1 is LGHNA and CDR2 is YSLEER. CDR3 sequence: CASSQRRLAEDTDTQYF.

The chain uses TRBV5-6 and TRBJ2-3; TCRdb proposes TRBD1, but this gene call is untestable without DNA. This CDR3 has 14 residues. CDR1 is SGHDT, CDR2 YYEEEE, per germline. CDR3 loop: CASSTDRRTDTQYF.

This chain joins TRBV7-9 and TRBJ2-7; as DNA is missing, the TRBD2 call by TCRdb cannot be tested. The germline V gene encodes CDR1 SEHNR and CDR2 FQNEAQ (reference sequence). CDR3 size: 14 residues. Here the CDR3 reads CASSSASGRDEQYF. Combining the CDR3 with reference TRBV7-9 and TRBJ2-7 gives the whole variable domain DTGVSQNPRHKITKRGQNVTFRCDPISEHNRLYWYRQTLGQGPEFLTYFQNEAQLEKSRLLSDRFSAERPKGSFSTLEIQRTEQGDSAMYLCASSSASGRDEQYFGPGTRLTVT.

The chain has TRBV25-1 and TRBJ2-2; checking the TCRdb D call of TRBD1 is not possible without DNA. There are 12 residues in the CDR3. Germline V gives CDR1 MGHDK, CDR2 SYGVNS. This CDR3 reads CASGQGVGELFF.

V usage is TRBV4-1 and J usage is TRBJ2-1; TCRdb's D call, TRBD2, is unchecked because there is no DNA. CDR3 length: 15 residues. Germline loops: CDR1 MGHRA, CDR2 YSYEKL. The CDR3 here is CASSHKRGSYNEQFF.